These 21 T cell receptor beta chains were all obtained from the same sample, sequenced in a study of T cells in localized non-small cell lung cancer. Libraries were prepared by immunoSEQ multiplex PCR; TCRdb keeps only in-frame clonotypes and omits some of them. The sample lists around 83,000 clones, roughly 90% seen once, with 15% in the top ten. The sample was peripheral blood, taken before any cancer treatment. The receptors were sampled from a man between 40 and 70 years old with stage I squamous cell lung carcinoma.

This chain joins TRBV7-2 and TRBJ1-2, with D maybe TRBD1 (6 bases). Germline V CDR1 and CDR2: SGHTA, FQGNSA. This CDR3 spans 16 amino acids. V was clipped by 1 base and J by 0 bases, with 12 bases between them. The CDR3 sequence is CASSLVLGGPNYGYTF. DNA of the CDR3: TGTGCCAGCAGCTTAGTGCTAGGGGGGCCTAACTATGGCTACACCTTC.

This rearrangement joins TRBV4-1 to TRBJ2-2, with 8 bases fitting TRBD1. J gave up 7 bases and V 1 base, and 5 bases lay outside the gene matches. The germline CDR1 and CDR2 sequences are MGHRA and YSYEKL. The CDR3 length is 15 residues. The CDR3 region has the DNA TGCGCCAGCAGCCAAGGGACAGGGTTTGTCGGGGAGCTGTTTTTT. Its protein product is CASSQGTGFVGELFF.

CDR3 residues: CASSLTSGGTDTQYF. The CDR3 DNA reads as TGTGCCAGCAGTTTGACTAGCGGGGGAACAGATACGCAGTATTTT. The genes are TRBV6-4 and TRBJ2-3, with 12 positions matching TRBD2. Trimming cost V 5 bases and J 3 bases; bases outside gene matches: 3. The germline CDR1 and CDR2 sequences are MRHNA and SNTAGT. The CDR3 has 15 residues.

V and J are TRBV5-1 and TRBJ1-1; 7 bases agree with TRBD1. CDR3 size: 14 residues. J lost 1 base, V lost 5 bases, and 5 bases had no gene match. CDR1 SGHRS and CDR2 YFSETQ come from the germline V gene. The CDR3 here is CASSRDRQNTEAFF. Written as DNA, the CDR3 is TGCGCCAGCAGTCGGGACAGACAGAACACTGAAGCTTTCTTT.

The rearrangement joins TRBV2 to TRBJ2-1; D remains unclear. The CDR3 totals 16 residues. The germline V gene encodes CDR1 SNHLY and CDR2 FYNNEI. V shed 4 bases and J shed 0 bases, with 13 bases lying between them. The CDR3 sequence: CASSGVRTSSYNEQFF. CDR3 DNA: TGTGCCAGCAGTGGAGTTCGAACGAGCTCCTACAATGAGCAGTTCTTC.

Here the CDR3 reads CASSPGDRRVTDTQYF. The CDR3 coding sequence is TGTGCCAGCAGTCCAGGGGACCGCCGGGTCACAGATACGCAGTATTTT. V usage is TRBV28 and J usage is TRBJ2-3, with D maybe TRBD1 (6 bases). Trimming removed 5 bases from V and 2 bases from J, with 17 bases in between. The V gene's germline CDR1 is MDHEN and CDR2 SYDVKM. CDR3 length: 16 amino acids.

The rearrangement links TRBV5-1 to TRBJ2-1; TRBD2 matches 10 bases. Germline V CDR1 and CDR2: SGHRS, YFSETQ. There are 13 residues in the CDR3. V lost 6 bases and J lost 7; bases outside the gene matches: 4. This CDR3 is CASNLAGVNEQFF. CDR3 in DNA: TGCGCCAGCAACCTAGCGGGAGTGAATGAGCAGTTCTTC.

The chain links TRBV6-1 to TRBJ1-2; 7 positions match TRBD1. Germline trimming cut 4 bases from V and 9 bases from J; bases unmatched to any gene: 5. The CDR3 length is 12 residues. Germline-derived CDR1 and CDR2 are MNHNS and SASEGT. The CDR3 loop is CASSAHRGSYTF. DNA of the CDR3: TGTGCCAGCAGTGCCCACAGGGGAAGCTACACCTTC.

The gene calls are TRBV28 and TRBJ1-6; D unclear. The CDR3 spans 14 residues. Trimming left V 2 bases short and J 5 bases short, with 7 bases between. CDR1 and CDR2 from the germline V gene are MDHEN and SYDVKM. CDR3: CASSLEQNNSPLHF. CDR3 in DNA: TGTGCCAGCAGTTTAGAACAGAATAATTCACCCCTCCACTTT.

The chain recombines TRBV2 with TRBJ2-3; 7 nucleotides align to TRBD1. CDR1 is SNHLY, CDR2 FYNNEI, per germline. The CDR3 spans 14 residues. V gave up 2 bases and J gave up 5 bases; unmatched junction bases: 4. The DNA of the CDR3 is TGTGCCAGCAGTGAAAGCCAGGGGGAAGATACGCAGTATTTT. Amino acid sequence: CASSESQGEDTQYF. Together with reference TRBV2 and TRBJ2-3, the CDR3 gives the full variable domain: EPEVTQTPSHQVTQMGQEVILRCVPISNHLYFYWYRQILGQKVEFLVSFYNNEISEKSEIFDDQFSVERPDGSNFTLKIRSTKLEDSAMYFCASSESQGEDTQYFGPGTRLTVL.

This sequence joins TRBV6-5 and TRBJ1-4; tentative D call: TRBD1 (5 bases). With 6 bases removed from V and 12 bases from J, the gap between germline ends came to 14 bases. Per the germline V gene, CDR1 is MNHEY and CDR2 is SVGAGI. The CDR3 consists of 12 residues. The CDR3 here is CASRSTVGELFF. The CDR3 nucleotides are TGTGCCAGCAGATCGACCGTGGGGGAACTGTTTTTT.

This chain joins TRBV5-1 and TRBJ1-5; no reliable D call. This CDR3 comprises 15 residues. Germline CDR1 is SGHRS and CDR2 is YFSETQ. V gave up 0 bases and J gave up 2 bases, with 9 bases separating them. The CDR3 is CASSLGEIGNQPQHF. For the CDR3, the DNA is TGCGCCAGCAGCTTGGGGGAGATTGGCAATCAGCCCCAGCATTTT.

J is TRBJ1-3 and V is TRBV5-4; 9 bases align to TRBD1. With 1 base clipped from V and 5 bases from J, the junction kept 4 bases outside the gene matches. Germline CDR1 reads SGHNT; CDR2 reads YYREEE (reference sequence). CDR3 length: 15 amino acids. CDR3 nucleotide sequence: TGTGCCAGCAGCTTGAGGGGACAGGGACGAAACACCATATATTTT. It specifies CASSLRGQGRNTIYF.

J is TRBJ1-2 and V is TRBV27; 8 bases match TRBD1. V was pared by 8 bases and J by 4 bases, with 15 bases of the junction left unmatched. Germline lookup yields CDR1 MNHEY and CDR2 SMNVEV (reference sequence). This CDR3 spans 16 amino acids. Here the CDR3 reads CASFPLSGGKSYGYTF. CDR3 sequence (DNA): TGTGCCAGCTTTCCCCTCTCAGGGGGCAAGTCCTATGGCTACACCTTC.

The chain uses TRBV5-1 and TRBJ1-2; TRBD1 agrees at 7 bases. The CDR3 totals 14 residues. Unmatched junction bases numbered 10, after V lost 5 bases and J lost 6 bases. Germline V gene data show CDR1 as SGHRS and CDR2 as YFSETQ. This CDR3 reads CASRNIQGENGYTF. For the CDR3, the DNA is TGCGCCAGCAGAAACATCCAGGGGGAGAATGGCTACACCTTC.

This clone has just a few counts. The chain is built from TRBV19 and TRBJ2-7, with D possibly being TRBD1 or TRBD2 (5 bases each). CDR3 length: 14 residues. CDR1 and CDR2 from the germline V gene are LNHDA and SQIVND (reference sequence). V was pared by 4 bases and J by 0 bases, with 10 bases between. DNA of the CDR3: TGTGCCAGTAGTAGGGACGCGAGCTCCTACGAGCAGTACTTC. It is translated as CASSRDASSYEQYF.

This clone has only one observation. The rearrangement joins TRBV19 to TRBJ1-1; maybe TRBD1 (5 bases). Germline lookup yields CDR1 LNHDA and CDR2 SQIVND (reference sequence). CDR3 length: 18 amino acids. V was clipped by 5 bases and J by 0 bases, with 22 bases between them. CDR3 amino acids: CASSLQSTGRIMNTEAFF. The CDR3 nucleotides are TGTGCCAGTAGTTTACAGTCTACAGGTCGGATTATGAACACTGAAGCTTTCTTT. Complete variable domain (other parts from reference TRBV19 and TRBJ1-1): DGGITQSPKYLFRKEGQNVTLSCEQNLNHDAMYWYRQDPGQGLRLIYYSQIVNDFQKGDIAEGYSVSREKKESFPLTVTSAQKNPTAFYLCASSLQSTGRIMNTEAFFGQGTRLTVV.

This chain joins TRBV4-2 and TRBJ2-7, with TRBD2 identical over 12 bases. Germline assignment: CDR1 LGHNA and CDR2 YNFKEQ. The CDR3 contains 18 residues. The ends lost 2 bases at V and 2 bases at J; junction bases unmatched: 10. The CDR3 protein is CASSQRWTSGAPTYEQYF. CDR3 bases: TGTGCCAGCAGCCAACGATGGACTAGCGGGGCCCCCACCTACGAGCAGTACTTC.

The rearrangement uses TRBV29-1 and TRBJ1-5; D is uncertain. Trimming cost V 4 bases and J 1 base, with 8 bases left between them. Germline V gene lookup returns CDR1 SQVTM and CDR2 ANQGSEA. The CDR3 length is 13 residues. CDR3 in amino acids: CSVGPGSNQPQHF. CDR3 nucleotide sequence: TGCAGCGTTGGTCCAGGCAGCAATCAGCCCCAGCATTTT.

CDR3 sequence: CASSPYYEQYF. In DNA, the CDR3 is TGTGCCAGCAGTCCCTACTACGAGCAGTACTTC. The rearrangement uses TRBV2 and TRBJ2-7, with no clear D. Trimming left V 5 bases short and J 3 bases short, with 5 bases between. Germline V lookup: CDR1 SNHLY, CDR2 FYNNEI. The CDR3 length is 11 residues.

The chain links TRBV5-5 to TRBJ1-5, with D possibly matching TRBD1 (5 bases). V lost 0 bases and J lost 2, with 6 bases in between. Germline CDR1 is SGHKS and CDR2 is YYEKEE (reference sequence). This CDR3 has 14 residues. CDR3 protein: CASSLVGGNQPQHF. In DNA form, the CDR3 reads TGTGCCAGCAGCTTGGTAGGGGGCAATCAGCCCCAGCATTTT.